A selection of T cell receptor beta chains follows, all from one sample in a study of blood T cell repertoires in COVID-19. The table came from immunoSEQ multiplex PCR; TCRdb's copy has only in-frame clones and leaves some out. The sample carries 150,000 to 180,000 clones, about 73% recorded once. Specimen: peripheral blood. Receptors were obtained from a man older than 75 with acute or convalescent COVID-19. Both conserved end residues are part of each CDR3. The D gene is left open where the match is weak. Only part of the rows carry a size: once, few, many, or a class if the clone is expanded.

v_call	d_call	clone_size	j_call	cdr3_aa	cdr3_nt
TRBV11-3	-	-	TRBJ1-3	CASSYRSAGAGNTIYF	TGTGCCAGCAGCTACCGCAGTGCGGGGGCTGGAAACACCATATATTTT
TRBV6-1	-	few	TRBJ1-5	CASSEVGVRNQPQHF	TGTGCCAGCAGTGAAGTCGGGGTTCGCAATCAGCCCCAGCATTTT
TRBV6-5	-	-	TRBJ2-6	CASSYGAGPGANVLTF	TGTGCCAGCAGTTACGGGGCAGGGCCCGGGGCCAACGTCCTGACTTTC
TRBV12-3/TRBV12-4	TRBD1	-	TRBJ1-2	CASISGQGYGYTF	TGTGCCAGCATCTCGGGACAGGGCTATGGCTACACCTTC
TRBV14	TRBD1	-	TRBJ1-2	CASSSGQVYGYTF	TGTGCCAGCAGCTCCGGACAGGTCTATGGCTACACCTTC
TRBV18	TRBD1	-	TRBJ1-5	CASSPDRDQPQHF	TGTGCCAGCTCACCTGACAGGGATCAGCCCCAGCATTTT
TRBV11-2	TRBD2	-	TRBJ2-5	CASSLGEHSGGEETQYF	TGTGCCAGCAGCTTAGGAGAACATAGCGGGGGCGAAGAGACCCAGTACTTC
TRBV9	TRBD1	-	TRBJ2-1	CASSLQGDYNEQFF	TGTGCCAGCAGCTTACAGGGGGACTACAATGAGCAGTTCTTC
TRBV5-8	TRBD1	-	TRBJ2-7	CASSLRTGGDEQYF	TGTGCCAGCAGCTTGCGGACAGGGGGCGACGAGCAGTACTTC
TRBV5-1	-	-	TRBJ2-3	CASSLVATDTQYF	TGCGCCAGCAGCTTGGTAGCCACAGATACGCAGTATTTT
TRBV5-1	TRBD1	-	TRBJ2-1	CASSLTGQGFDEQFF	TGCGCCAGCAGCCTGACGGGACAGGGGTTCGATGAGCAGTTCTTC
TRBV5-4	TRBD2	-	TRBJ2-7	CASSLEGAGGSLYEQYF	TGTGCCAGCAGCTTGGAAGGAGCGGGGGGGTCTCTCTACGAGCAGTACTTC
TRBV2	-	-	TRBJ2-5	CASSEPRLGQGWTQYF	TGTGCCAGCAGTGAACCACGATTAGGGCAGGGTTGGACCCAGTACTTC
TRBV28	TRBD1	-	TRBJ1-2	CASSQYEAGQGLANYGYTF	TGTGCCAGCAGTCAATACGAAGCCGGACAGGGTTTAGCTAACTATGGCTACACCTTC
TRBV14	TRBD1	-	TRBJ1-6	CASSQDRGTYNSPLHF	TGTGCCAGCAGCCAGGACAGGGGGACCTATAATTCACCCCTCCACTTT
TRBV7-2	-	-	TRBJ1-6	CASSLGQNSPLHF	TGTGCCAGCAGCTTAGGCCAGAATTCACCCCTCCACTTT
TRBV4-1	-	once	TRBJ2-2	CASSRADLRELFF	TGCGCCAGCAGCCGAGCGGACCTCCGGGAGCTGTTTTTT